This TCR beta chain came from a study of cytomegalovirus exposure and HLA in healthy donors. Study context: Within the Caucasian-associated ancestry cluster were around 81% of the roughly 380 genotyped donors. Study outcomes and limitations: Common viral pathogens seemed, in a later analysis, to connect with several of the most significant clusters.

60 Vbeta and 13 Jbeta primers were used in PCR. Clones were read by immunoSEQ multiplex PCR, and TCRdb kept only the in-frame ones, dropping some. This sample has about 190,000 clones, with approximately 12% found just once. Trimming at V came to 4 bases and at J to 5 bases, leaving 12 bases not matched to a gene. The CDR3 is 16 amino acids. Germline assignment: CDR1 SGHRS and CDR2 YFSETQ. About this clone itself: The antigen is not known.

The V call is TRBV5-1, the J call TRBJ2-4; TRBD2 matches 7 bases. Material: PBMCs. The TCR originated in a man in his fifties in good health and CMV-seropositive. DNA for the CDR3: TGCGCCAGCAGCAAAACCCCGGGGAGGGGCGAAAACATTCAGTACTTC. It is translated as CASSKTPGRGENIQYF.